These 18 T cell receptor beta chains were all obtained from the same sample, sequenced in a study of T cell responses to AZD1222 COVID-19 vaccine. The method was immunoSEQ multiplex PCR; TCRdb's version includes in-frame clones alone and lacks a portion of them. Among 110,000 to 150,000 clones listed, 85% to 95% were seen once. The sequences come from peripheral blood, collected on day 0 of AZD1222 vaccination. These receptors were taken from an adult in good health.

This clone appeared a single time. The genes are TRBV5-8 and TRBJ2-3; tentative D call: TRBD2 (5 bases). The germline V gene encodes CDR1 SGHTS and CDR2 YDEGEE. V lost 8 bases, J lost 2 bases, and 18 bases lay in between. This CDR3 has 15 amino acids. The CDR3 reads CARGWRVTVTDTQYF. CDR3 coding DNA: TGTGCCAGAGGCTGGCGGGTAACCGTCACAGATACGCAGTATTTT.

V and J are TRBV3-1 (or the pseudogene TRBV3-2) and TRBJ2-3; either TRBD1 or TRBD2 may supply D (6 bases each). This CDR3 is built from 15 residues. Germline CDR1 LGHDT, CDR2 YNNKEL (reference sequence). Trimming took 1 base from V and 6 from J, leaving 14 bases between them. CDR3 coding DNA: TGTGCCAGCAGCCAAGCGGCCGGGGGCGCGGATACGCAGTATTTT. Residues: CASSQAAGGADTQYF.

The chain uses TRBV10-3 and TRBJ2-3; D ambiguous. Germline values: CDR1 ENHRY, CDR2 SYGVKD. This CDR3 has 13 amino acids. Trimming took off 3 bases at V and 2 bases at J, with 6 bases between the two ends. Written as DNA, the CDR3 is TGTGCCATCAGTGACTACCCCACAGATACGCAGTATTTT. It codes for CAISDYPTDTQYF.

This chain connects TRBV30 to TRBJ1-5; D gene ambiguous. Trimming removed 3 bases from V and 4 bases from J, with 13 bases in between. The CDR3 runs to 14 residues. Germline CDR1 reads GTSNPN; CDR2 reads SVGIG (reference sequence). The CDR3 DNA follows: TGTGCCTGGAGGGGTGACGAGGCGAATCAGCCCCAGCATTTT. As protein: CAWRGDEANQPQHF. Full variable domain (rest looked up from reference TRBV30 and TRBJ1-5): SQTIHQWPATLVQPVGSPLSLECTVEGTSNPNLYWYRQAAGRGLQLLFYSVGIGQISSEVPQNLSASRPQDRQFILSSKKLLLSDSGFYLCAWRGDEANQPQHFGDGTRLSIL.

This clone appeared a few times. This chain joins TRBV28 and TRBJ2-3, with D possibly being TRBD2 (6 bases). V shed 6 bases and J shed 7 bases, with 14 bases lying between them. The CDR3 consists of 13 residues. Germline assignment: CDR1 MDHEN and CDR2 SYDVKM. The CDR3 here is CASSSGLWNTQYF. The CDR3 coding sequence is TGTGCCAGCAGCTCGGGACTTTGGAATACGCAGTATTTT.

This chain joins TRBV9 and TRBJ1-3; D is ambiguous. CDR3 size: 16 residues. The germline V gene encodes CDR1 SGDLS and CDR2 YYNGEE. V lost 0 bases and J lost 3, with 13 bases in between. The CDR3 DNA reads TGTGCCAGCAGCGTAGATCAAGGGCGCTTTGGAAACACCATATATTTT. It translates to CASSVDQGRFGNTIYF.

This chain uses TRBV21-1 with TRBJ1-5; the tabulated D call, TRBD1, remains unverified against the DNA. TRBV21-1 is given as a pseudogene. This CDR3 region has 18 residues. The DNA for the CDR3 is TGTGCCAGCAGCAAAGTCTTTGTTTCCGTCAGGGTGGTACAGCCCCAGCATTTT. Protein sequence: CASSKVFVSVRVVQPQHF.

The rearrangement uses TRBV7-2 and TRBJ2-3; 7 nucleotides line up with TRBD2. The length of the CDR3 is 15 residues. The V and J ends lost 5 bases and 3 bases, in that order; junction bases with no gene match: 8. Germline V gene sequence: CDR1 SGHTA, CDR2 FQGNSA. This CDR3 reads CASSDGTTGTDTQYF. CDR3 coding DNA: TGTGCCAGCAGCGACGGGACTACTGGAACAGATACGCAGTATTTT.

This chain connects TRBV30 to TRBJ1-4, with a weak D call TRBD1 (6 bases). The V end lost 3 bases, the J end lost 7 bases, and 15 bases lay between the germline ends. The CDR3 has 14 residues. The germline V gene has CDR1 GTSNPN and CDR2 SVGIG (reference sequence). The chain's CDR3 is CAWRWGAFSEKLFF. The CDR3 DNA reads as TGTGCCTGGAGGTGGGGGGCATTTAGTGAAAAACTGTTTTTT.

The rearrangement links TRBV7-2 to TRBJ1-1, with D perhaps matching TRBD1 (6 bases). The V end lost 5 bases, the J end lost 1 base, and 14 bases lay between the germline ends. CDR1 is SGHTA and CDR2 is FQGNSA in the germline V gene. CDR3 size: 15 residues. CDR3 in amino acids: CASSESGARNTEAFF. CDR3 nucleotides: TGTGCCAGCAGCGAATCAGGGGCCCGGAACACTGAAGCTTTCTTT.

The chain joins TRBV5-1 to TRBJ2-7; no definite D call. V shed 2 bases and J shed 0 bases, with 6 bases lying between them. CDR1 is SGHRS and CDR2 is YFSETQ in the germline V gene. The CDR3 is 13 amino acids. CDR3 sequence reads: CASSFMDSYEQYF. The CDR3 nucleotides are TGCGCCAGCAGCTTTATGGACTCCTACGAGCAGTACTTC.

V is TRBV19 and J is TRBJ1-5, with D perhaps matching TRBD1 (6 bases). The CDR3 totals 15 residues. From germline, CDR1 is LNHDA and CDR2 SQIVND (reference sequence). V was shortened by 1 base and J by 6 bases, with 13 bases between the two germline ends. The DNA of the CDR3 is TGTGCCAGTAGTATAGGGACAGTAAGGGGTCAGCCCCAGCATTTT. Translating gives CASSIGTVRGQPQHF.

V and J are TRBV5-8 and TRBJ2-7, with D perhaps matching TRBD1 (6 bases). The V end lost 10 bases, the J end lost 0 bases, and 11 bases lay between the germline ends. The CDR3 is 12 residues long. The germline V gene encodes CDR1 SGHTS and CDR2 YDEGEE. The CDR3 region has the DNA TGTGCCGGCGGACAGAGCTCCTACGAGCAGTACTTC. This encodes CAGGQSSYEQYF.

V is TRBV3-1 (or the pseudogene TRBV3-2) and J is TRBJ2-1; 11 bases agree with TRBD1. Germline V lookup: CDR1 LGHDT, CDR2 YNNKEL (reference sequence). V shed 3 bases, J shed 9 bases, and the junction held 4 bases outside the gene matches. The CDR3 is made up of 14 amino acids. As DNA, the CDR3 is TGTGCCAGCAGCCAGGACAGGGGGCATGGTGAGCAGTTCTTC. This codes for CASSQDRGHGEQFF.

CDR3: CASSLSRDPFVSEQYF. The CDR3 DNA follows: TGTGCCAGCAGTTTATCGAGGGACCCCTTCGTCTCCGAGCAGTACTTC. This chain uses TRBV28 with TRBJ2-7; D possibly uses TRBD1 or TRBD2 (5 bases each). The CDR3 spans 16 residues. Per the germline V gene, CDR1 is MDHEN and CDR2 is SYDVKM. V was pared by 1 base and J by 6 bases, with 19 bases between.

The chain combines TRBV2 with TRBJ1-6; 9 bases line up with TRBD1. CDR1 SNHLY and CDR2 FYNNEI come from the germline V gene. The J segment lost 9 bases and the V segment lost 8 bases, leaving 5 bases of the junction unmatched. The CDR3 extends over 13 amino acids. CDR3: CASWEDRGSPLHF. CDR3 bases: TGTGCCAGCTGGGAGGACAGGGGTTCACCCCTCCACTTT.

The chain combines TRBV4-2 with TRBJ1-5; no firm D call. Germline CDR1 reads LGHNA; CDR2 reads YNFKEQ. The CDR3 contains 15 residues. V was shortened by 0 bases and J by 0 bases, with 6 bases between the two germline ends. CDR3 sequence reads: CASSQDRNSNQPQHF. Here the CDR3 DNA reads TGTGCCAGCAGCCAAGACAGGAATAGCAATCAGCCCCAGCATTTT.

The V and J genes are TRBV3-1 (or the pseudogene TRBV3-2) and TRBJ1-5; D remains unclear. CDR1 is LGHDT, CDR2 YNNKEL, per germline (reference sequence). Trimming stripped 0 bases from V and 6 bases from J, with 6 bases between. The CDR3 totals 13 residues. Here the CDR3 reads CASSQEVGQPQHF. The CDR3 DNA reads as TGTGCCAGCAGCCAAGAAGTAGGTCAGCCCCAGCATTTT.